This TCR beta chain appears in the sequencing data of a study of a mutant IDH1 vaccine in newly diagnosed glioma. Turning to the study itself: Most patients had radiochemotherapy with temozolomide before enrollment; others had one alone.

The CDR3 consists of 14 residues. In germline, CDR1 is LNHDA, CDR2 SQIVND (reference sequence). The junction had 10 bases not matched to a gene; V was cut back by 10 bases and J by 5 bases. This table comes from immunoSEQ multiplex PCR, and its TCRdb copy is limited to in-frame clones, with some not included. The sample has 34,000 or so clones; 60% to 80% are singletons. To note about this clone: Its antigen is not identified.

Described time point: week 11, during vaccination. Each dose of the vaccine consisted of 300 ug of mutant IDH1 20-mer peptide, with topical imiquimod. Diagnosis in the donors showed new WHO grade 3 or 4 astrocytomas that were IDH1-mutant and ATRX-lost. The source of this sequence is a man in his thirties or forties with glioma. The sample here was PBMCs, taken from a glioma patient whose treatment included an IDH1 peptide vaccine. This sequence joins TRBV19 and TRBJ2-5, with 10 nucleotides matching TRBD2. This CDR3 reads CATSGRAGGETQYF. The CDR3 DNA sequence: TGTGCCACAAGCGGGAGGGCCGGGGGGGAGACCCAGTACTTC.